This is a list of T cell receptor beta chains from one sample in a study of post-analysis software for immune sequencing data. Via MiXCR, TCRdb re-called the PCR reads, giving one row per CDR3 protein. The profile shows about 810,000 distinct CDR3 sequences, 53% of them singletons. Material: blood. These receptors were collected from a girl aged 5-17 years with multiple sclerosis. CDR3s include the opening cysteine and the closing phenylalanine or tryptophan. A D gene is named only where the DNA matches it firmly. Some rows have no size entry. The others give once, few or many, or a class for an expanded clone.

-	TRBV27	TRBJ2-5	-	CASSPRVQETQYF	TGTGCCAGCAGTCCCCGGGTCCAAGAGACCCAGTACTTC
-	TRBV29-1	TRBJ2-7	-	CSVARSSETASYEQYF	TGCAGCGTCGCTCGATCATCCGAGACAGCCAGCTACGAGCAGTACTTC
TRBD1	TRBV29-1	TRBJ1-1	-	CSVTRNTGGPSEAFF	TGCAGCGTAACTCGAAATACAGGGGGGCCGTCTGAAGCTTTCTTT
-	TRBV29-1	TRBJ1-1	-	CSVEVRTDEAFF	TGCAGCGTTGAAGTCCGGACGGATGAAGCTTTCTTT
-	TRBV12-5	TRBJ2-7	few	CASGLDGRVSEQYF	TGTGCTAGTGGTTTGGACGGCAGAGTGAGCGAGCAGTACTTC
-	TRBV6-5	TRBJ1-2	-	CASSYRQGYGYTF	TGTGCCAGCAGTTACCGGCAGGGCTATGGCTACACCTTC
-	TRBV3-1	TRBJ2-5	-	CVSSHLVVGTQYF	TGTGTCAGCAGCCACTTAGTTGTAGGGACCCAGTACTTC
TRBD1	TRBV15	TRBJ2-4	-	CATSRDLTGLDSKQYF	TGTGCCACCAGCAGAGACCTGACAGGGTTGGACTCCAAGCAGTACTTC
TRBD1	TRBV10-3	TRBJ2-7	-	CAISGKGASSYEQYF	TGTGCCATCAGTGGGAAGGGGGCGAGCTCCTACGAGCAGTACTTC
-	TRBV19	TRBJ1-2	-	CASSIDLRGSFYGYTF	TGTGCCAGTAGTATAGATCTGCGGGGAAGCTTCTATGGCTACACCTTC
-	TRBV15	TRBJ2-3	-	CATSSTSTDTQYF	TGTGCCACCAGCTCGACTAGCACAGATACGCAGTATTTT
-	TRBV29-1	TRBJ2-7	-	CSAHFTGTFDSEQYF	TGCAGCGCCCACTTCACCGGGACTTTCGATAGCGAGCAGTACTTC
TRBD1	TRBV5-1	TRBJ1-1	-	CASSLDGDRVAEAFF	TGCGCCAGCAGCTTGGATGGGGACAGGGTTGCTGAAGCTTTCTTT
-	TRBV5-1	TRBJ2-5	many	CASSLGGAQETQYF	TGTGCCAGCAGCTTGGGCGGGGCTCAAGAGACCCAGTACTTC
-	TRBV7-2	TRBJ2-7	-	CASSHAGQKTYEQYF	TGTGCCAGCAGTCACGCGGGACAGAAGACCTACGAGCAGTACTTC
-	TRBV5-1	TRBJ2-1	-	CASSLASGGGDEQFF	TGCGCCAGCAGCTTGGCCTCAGGGGGAGGTGATGAGCAGTTCTTC
-	TRBV5-5	TRBJ1-5	-	CASRAGANQPQHF	TGTGCCAGCAGGGCAGGGGCTAATCAGCCCCAGCATTTT
TRBD2	TRBV20-1	TRBJ2-7	-	CSARPSGLGDEQYF	TGCAGTGCTAGACCTAGCGGGTTGGGCGACGAGCAGTACTTC
-	TRBV2	TRBJ2-7	many	CASSGTPPINYEQYF	TGTGCCAGCAGTGGGACACCACCCATTAACTACGAGCAGTACTTC
-	TRBV7-9	TRBJ2-7	-	CASNNVRKPYEQYF	TGTGCCAGCAACAACGTGCGGAAACCCTACGAGCAGTACTTC
TRBD2	TRBV20-1	TRBJ2-1	few	CSAGLAGAYNEQFF	TGCAGTGCTGGACTAGCGGGGGCCTACAATGAGCAGTTCTTC
TRBD2	TRBV20-1	TRBJ2-1	-	CSAPAPTSGYYNEQFF	TGCAGTGCCCCGGCCCCCACTAGCGGATACTACAATGAGCAGTTCTTC
TRBD2	TRBV7-9	TRBJ2-1	-	CASSHVRGYNEQFF	TGTGCCAGCAGCCACGTGCGGGGGTACAATGAGCAGTTCTTC
-	TRBV12-3/TRBV12-4	TRBJ2-7	few	CASRAGQGYEQYF	TGTGCCAGCAGGGCAGGGCAGGGCTACGAGCAGTACTTC
-	TRBV20-1	TRBJ1-5	once	CSARAASPREYSNQPQHF	TGCAGTGCTAGAGCCGCCAGCCCCAGGGAGTATAGCAATCAGCCCCAGCATTTT
TRBD1	TRBV9	TRBJ1-4	few	CASSAGQGWEKLFF	TGTGCCAGCAGCGCCGGACAGGGTTGGGAAAAACTGTTTTTT
TRBD1	TRBV6-5	TRBJ1-2	few	CASRELQGQFDGYTF	TGTGCCAGCAGGGAACTACAGGGGCAATTTGATGGCTACACCTTC
TRBD2	TRBV7-2	TRBJ2-5	few	CASSRRGAGGETQYF	TGTGCCAGCAGCCGTCGGGGTGCGGGAGGAGAGACCCAGTACTTC
-	TRBV10-3	TRBJ2-4	-	CAISEPASKNIQYF	TGTGCCATCAGTGAGCCCGCGAGCAAAAACATTCAGTACTTC
-	TRBV29-1	TRBJ2-3	-	CSVGKRGGKADTQYF	TGCAGCGTTGGGAAGAGAGGGGGGAAGGCAGATACGCAGTATTTT
TRBD2	TRBV5-1	TRBJ2-5	-	CASSSPTSGYQETQYF	TGCGCCAGCAGCTCCCCGACTAGCGGCTACCAAGAGACCCAGTACTTC
TRBD1	TRBV5-1	TRBJ1-2	few	CASSLNYRDSYGYTF	TGCGCCAGCAGCTTGAACTACAGGGACAGCTATGGCTACACCTTC
-	TRBV27	TRBJ2-7	-	CASSLSIGAAERYEQYF	TGTGCCAGCAGTTTATCGATAGGGGCCGCGGAGAGGTACGAGCAGTACTTC
-	TRBV3-1	TRBJ2-7	-	CASSPWDGNEQYF	TGTGCCAGCAGCCCTTGGGATGGGAACGAGCAGTACTTC
-	TRBV20-1	TRBJ1-1	-	CSARTASTEAFF	TGCAGTGCTAGAACGGCGAGCACTGAAGCTTTCTTT
TRBD2	TRBV2	TRBJ2-1	few	CASVGTSGYNEQFF	TGTGCCAGCGTTGGGACTAGCGGGTACAATGAGCAGTTCTTC
-	TRBV20-1	TRBJ1-1	once	CSARDPSGGETEAFF	TGCAGTGCTAGAGACCCGTCCGGGGGGGAGACTGAAGCTTTCTTT
-	TRBV29-1	TRBJ2-7	few	CSVVIAYEQYF	TGCAGCGTTGTAATAGCCTACGAGCAGTACTTC
-	TRBV2	TRBJ2-7	few	CASTFYEQYF	TGTGCCAGCACCTTCTACGAGCAGTACTTC
TRBD1	TRBV29-1	TRBJ2-1	-	CSARTDRGNEQFF	TGCAGCGCTCGCACGGACAGGGGCAACGAGCAGTTCTTC
-	TRBV29-1	TRBJ1-1	few	CSVPRGRGTEAFF	TGCAGCGTGCCCAGGGGTAGGGGCACTGAAGCTTTCTTT
-	TRBV10-3	TRBJ1-4	-	CAISGTENEKLFF	TGTGCCATCAGTGGGACAGAAAATGAAAAACTGTTTTTT